The rows below give T cell receptor beta chains drawn from one sample of a study of blood T cell repertoires in COVID-19. The table came from immunoSEQ multiplex PCR; TCRdb's copy has only in-frame clones and leaves some out. Seen here are roughly 350,000 clones, 92% observed once, and the top ten hold approximately 17%. The sample taken for sequencing was PBMCs or T cells enriched from blood (not recorded which). The source is a young woman who had recovered from COVID-19. The CDR3 runs from the conserved cysteine through the conserved F or W. The D gene is left open where the match is weak. The listing skips clone size in some rows; elsewhere it reads once, few, many or a size class.

J: TRBJ2-1; size: .; D: .; V: TRBV5-1; CDR3: CASSLDGTSYNEQFF; DNA: TGCGCCAGCAGCTTGGACGGGACTTCGTACAATGAGCAGTTCTTC
J: TRBJ2-7; size: .; D: .; V: TRBV7-2; CDR3: CASEAENYEQYF; DNA: TGTGCCAGTGAAGCGGAAAACTACGAGCAGTACTTC
J: TRBJ1-1; size: few; D: .; V: TRBV15; CDR3: CATSTRLNTEAFF; DNA: TGTGCCACCAGCACGCGGCTGAACACTGAAGCTTTCTTT
J: TRBJ1-4; size: .; D: .; V: TRBV27; CDR3: CASSWGGRGNEKLFF; DNA: TGTGCCAGCAGTTGGGGGGGCAGGGGAAATGAAAAACTGTTTTTT
J: TRBJ2-2; size: .; D: TRBD2; V: TRBV6-5; CDR3: CASAAAGGAGELFF; DNA: TGTGCCAGCGCGGCAGCGGGGGGTGCCGGGGAGCTGTTTTTT
J: TRBJ2-7; size: .; D: TRBD1; V: TRBV18; CDR3: CASSATGAGDEQYF; DNA: TGTGCCAGCTCAGCCACAGGGGCCGGGGACGAGCAGTACTTC
J: TRBJ1-1; size: .; D: TRBD1; V: TRBV6-5; CDR3: CASTGQGRDTEAFF; DNA: TGTGCCAGCACCGGACAGGGGCGGGACACTGAAGCTTTCTTT
J: TRBJ1-5; size: .; D: .; V: TRBV6-2/TRBV6-3; CDR3: CASSATGYQPQHF; DNA: TGTGCCAGCAGTGCTACGGGTTATCAGCCCCAGCATTTT
J: TRBJ1-1; size: .; D: .; V: TRBV5-1; CDR3: CASSLVEDTEAFF; DNA: TGCGCCAGCAGCTTGGTGGAGGACACTGAAGCTTTCTTT
J: TRBJ1-2; size: .; D: .; V: TRBV4-2; CDR3: CASSQARTDDYGYTF; DNA: TGTGCCAGCAGCCAAGCCCGGACAGACGATTATGGCTACACCTTC
J: TRBJ1-1; size: once; D: .; V: TRBV27; CDR3: CASSPRGFGNTEAFF; DNA: TGTGCCAGCAGCCCCCGAGGTTTTGGGAACACTGAAGCTTTCTTT
J: TRBJ2-1; size: once; D: .; V: TRBV5-1; CDR3: CASSLADRYSYNEQFF; DNA: TGCGCCAGCAGCTTGGCAGACAGGTATTCCTACAATGAGCAGTTCTTC
J: TRBJ2-3; size: .; D: .; V: TRBV15; CDR3: CATSRGAGEDTQYF; DNA: TGTGCCACCAGCCGGGGGGCGGGAGAAGATACGCAGTATTTT
J: TRBJ2-7; size: .; D: .; V: TRBV11-3; CDR3: CASSLGQTGLHEQYF; DNA: TGTGCCAGCAGCTTAGGCCAGACAGGTCTCCACGAGCAGTACTTC
J: TRBJ2-1; size: .; D: .; V: TRBV1; CDR3: CTSSQDGTGGPSYNEQFF; DNA: TGCACCAGCAGCCAAGATGGAACGGGGGGGCCTTCCTACAATGAGCAGTTCTTC
J: TRBJ1-5; size: .; D: .; V: TRBV30; CDR3: CAWSVSLNQPQHF; DNA: TGTGCCTGGAGTGTATCCCTCAATCAGCCCCAGCATTTT
J: TRBJ1-1; size: .; D: .; V: TRBV7-2; CDR3: CASSLERGMAFF; DNA: TGTGCCAGCAGCTTAGAGCGGGGTATGGCTTTCTTT
J: TRBJ2-7; size: .; D: TRBD1; V: TRBV27; CDR3: CASSRTGTGPYEQYF; DNA: TGTGCCAGCAGTCGGACCGGGACAGGGCCCTACGAGCAGTACTTC
J: TRBJ1-2; size: .; D: .; V: TRBV7-9; CDR3: CASSLETGGTNYGYTF; DNA: TGTGCCAGCAGCTTAGAGACAGGCGGAACTAACTATGGCTACACCTTC
J: TRBJ2-2; size: .; D: .; V: TRBV2; CDR3: CASSEDETGNTGELFF; DNA: TGTGCCAGCAGTGAAGATGAGACAGGGAACACCGGGGAGCTGTTTTTT